The rows below give T cell receptor beta chains drawn from one sample of a study of response to subunit inactivated influenza vaccine. TCRdb re-analysed the RT-PCR reads in MiXCR, keeping a single row per CDR3 protein. Of under 950,000 distinct CDR3 sequences in the sample, 21% are singletons; the top ten hold 10%. Sequencing used PBMCs from blood, obtained more than 4 days after vaccination. These receptors originate from a man aged 50-60 years who received an inactivated influenza vaccine. Both conserved end residues are part of each CDR3. Fields, in order: D gene, V gene, J gene, clone size, CDR3 protein, CDR3 DNA. D genes are given only for firm matches. Part of the rows lack a size; the others show once, few, many or a class for expanded clones.

-	TRBV29-1	TRBJ1-2	-	CSVEDGRNRLYGYTF	TGCAGCGTTGAAGACGGTAGAAACAGACTATATGGCTACACCTTC
-	TRBV20-1	TRBJ2-3	-	CSARDPRGATDTQYF	TGCAGTGCTAGAGATCCCCGGGGTGCCACAGATACGCAGTATTTT
-	TRBV5-1	TRBJ2-2	-	CASRRLGGTGELFF	TGCGCCAGCAGGCGGCTAGGCGGAACCGGGGAGCTGTTTTTT
-	TRBV20-1	TRBJ2-6	-	CSASARSGANVLTF	TGCAGTGCTAGTGCTCGGTCTGGGGCCAACGTCCTGACTTTC
-	TRBV20-1	TRBJ2-6	few	CSARDSGANVLTF	TGCAGTGCTAGGGACTCTGGGGCCAACGTCCTGACTTTC
-	TRBV24-1	TRBJ2-1	-	CATSEDRLGSSYNEQFF	TGTGCCACCAGTGAGGACCGACTGGGAAGCTCCTACAATGAGCAGTTCTTC
TRBD2	TRBV12-3/TRBV12-4	TRBJ2-1	-	CASMTSGLSYNEQFF	TGTGCCAGCATGACTAGCGGGCTTTCCTACAATGAGCAGTTCTTC
TRBD1	TRBV20-1	TRBJ2-1	few	CSARQTGSYNEQFF	TGCAGTGCTAGGCAGACAGGGTCCTACAATGAGCAGTTCTTC
-	TRBV10-3	TRBJ1-1	few	CAISAAGETEAFF	TGTGCCATCAGTGCGGCGGGGGAGACTGAAGCTTTCTTT
TRBD2	TRBV7-2	TRBJ2-1	few	CASSLIGGSRNEQFF	TGTGCCAGCAGCTTAATTGGCGGGAGTAGGAATGAGCAGTTCTTC
-	TRBV20-1	TRBJ1-6	few	CSVSRMGGDSPLHF	TGCAGTGTATCTAGGATGGGGGGCGATTCACCCCTCCACTTT
TRBD2	TRBV7-2	TRBJ2-5	-	CVSSRAASGSQETQYF	TGTGTCAGCAGCCGGGCGGCTAGCGGTTCCCAAGAGACCCAGTACTTC
TRBD1	TRBV24-1	TRBJ2-3	-	CATSDFQGDVTDTQYF	TGTGCCACCAGTGATTTCCAGGGGGATGTGACAGATACGCAGTATTTT
TRBD1	TRBV9	TRBJ2-7	many	CASSAGQGEHEQYF	TGTGCCAGCAGCGCCGGACAGGGAGAGCACGAGCAGTACTTC
TRBD1	TRBV11-2	TRBJ2-5	few	CASSLDLMGQSTYQETQYF	TGTGCCAGCAGCTTAGATCTGATGGGACAGTCTACGTACCAAGAGACCCAGTACTTC
-	TRBV4-3	TRBJ2-3	few	CASSQRPPTGGTDTQYF	TGCGCCAGCAGCCAGAGACCTCCGACAGGCGGGACAGATACGCAGTATTTT
TRBD1	TRBV20-1	TRBJ2-1	-	CSGHGTETQTSLNEQFF	TGCAGTGGCCACGGGACAGAGACCCAGACGTCTCTAAATGAGCAGTTCTTC
TRBD2	TRBV20-1	TRBJ2-3	few	CSARVPLWTSERTDTQYF	TGCAGTGCTAGAGTCCCCCTTTGGACTAGCGAACGCACAGATACGCAGTATTTT
TRBD2	TRBV24-1	TRBJ2-3	-	CATSGGLAGAYTDTQYF	TGTGCCACCAGTGGAGGACTAGCGGGGGCCTACACAGATACGCAGTATTTT